Following are 20 T cell receptor beta chains from one sample sequenced in a study of blood T cell repertoires in COVID-19 (TCRdb year 2020). The library was made by the immunoSEQ multiplex PCR assay. TCRdb's version of the immuneACCESS table is confined to in-frame rearrangements and falls short of the full clone set. An unresolved V gene accounts for under half of the shortfall where checked; the remainder is of unknown origin. Present in this sample are about 220,000 clones, around four fifths of which were seen just once. About 20% of the sample rests with the top ten. Material: peripheral blood. These receptors came from a man aged 25 to 45 with active or convalescent COVID-19.

The CDR3 DNA reads TGCGCCAGCAGCCAATTTGGAGGGAGACCTGAAGCTTTCTTT. Its protein is CASSQFGGRPEAFF. The chain couples TRBV4-3 to TRBJ1-1; D remains ambiguous. Germline CDR1 is LGHNA and CDR2 is YSLEER. The germline V and J ends were trimmed by 2 bases and 6 bases, with 13 bases remaining between them. The CDR3 has 14 amino acids.

CDR3 amino acids: CASRARQASNQPQHF. CDR3 coding DNA: TGTGCCAGCAGAGCCCGACAGGCAAGCAATCAGCCCCAGCATTTT. The rearrangement links TRBV19 to TRBJ1-5, with D possibly being TRBD1 (6 bases). CDR1 is LNHDA, CDR2 SQIVND, per germline (reference sequence). CDR3 length equals 15 residues. V lost 9 bases and J 1 base, leaving 16 bases between the germline ends. Full variable domain (missing parts from reference TRBV19 and TRBJ1-5): DGGITQSPKYLFRKEGQNVTLSCEQNLNHDAMYWYRQDPGQGLRLIYYSQIVNDFQKGDIAEGYSVSREKKESFPLTVTSAQKNPTAFYLCASRARQASNQPQHFGDGTRLSIL.

The chain couples TRBV9 to TRBJ2-7; TRBD1 aligns across 10 bases. V trimming: 5 bases; J trimming: 7 bases; junction bases outside the gene matches: 12. The CDR3 runs to 15 residues. Germline CDR1 is SGDLS and CDR2 is YYNGEE. The CDR3 loop reads CASSGEGTGAWEQYF. CDR3 nucleotide sequence: TGTGCCAGCAGTGGGGAGGGGACAGGGGCTTGGGAGCAGTACTTC. The full variable domain, completed using reference TRBV9 and TRBJ2-7, is DSGVTQTPKHLITATGQRVTLRCSPRSGDLSVYWYQQSLDQGLQFLIQYYNGEERAKGNILERFSAQQFPDLHSELNLSSLELGDSALYFCASSGEGTGAWEQYFGPGTRLTVT.

The chain recombines TRBV5-1 with TRBJ2-7; tentatively, D is TRBD1 (6 bases). Looked up from germline, CDR1 is SGHRS and CDR2 is YFSETQ. The CDR3 length is 14 residues. The V and J ends lost 4 bases and 1 base respectively, with 12 bases between them. The CDR3 here is CASSPPGVSYEQYF. The CDR3 bases are TGCGCCAGCAGCCCACCAGGGGTTTCCTACGAGCAGTACTTC.

V and J are TRBV4-3 and TRBJ1-4; D possibly corresponds to TRBD1 (5 bases). Germline V CDR1 and CDR2: LGHNA, YSLEER. This CDR3 spans 15 amino acids. V was clipped by 0 bases and J by 8 bases, with 13 bases between them. CDR3 sequence reads: CASSQDQGLGEKLFF. CDR3 bases: TGCGCCAGCAGCCAAGATCAGGGCCTGGGAGAAAAACTGTTTTTT.

The J gene is TRBJ1-5, the V gene TRBV10-3; D is perhaps TRBD1 (5 bases). This CDR3 is built from 14 residues. V was pared by 2 bases and J by 4 bases, with 9 bases between. Per germline, CDR1 ENHRY and CDR2 SYGVKD. The CDR3 DNA reads as TGTGCCATCAGTGAGCAGGGTGGGAATCAGCCCCAGCATTTT. This gives the protein CAISEQGGNQPQHF.

This rearrangement joins TRBV27 to TRBJ1-2; 9 bases line up with TRBD1. Germline CDR1 reads MNHEY; CDR2 reads SMNVEV (reference sequence). The J segment lost 4 bases and the V segment lost 6 bases, leaving 3 bases of the junction unmatched. This CDR3 is built from 13 residues. The CDR3 region is CASSQDRGYGYTF. Here the CDR3 DNA reads TGTGCCAGCAGCCAGGACAGGGGCTATGGCTACACCTTC.

Only a few counts were recorded for this clone. The chain carries TRBV7-8 and TRBJ1-6, with 8 bases that match TRBD1. Unmatched junction bases numbered 7, after V lost 2 bases and J lost 7 bases. Germline-derived CDR1 and CDR2 are SGHVS and FQNEAQ. CDR3 length: 16 residues. The CDR3 spells CASSLTGTGGNSPLHF. The CDR3, as DNA: TGTGCCAGCAGCTTAACCGGGACAGGCGGAAATTCACCCCTCCACTTT.

V and J are TRBV6-1 and TRBJ2-5, with D hard to call. Trimming cost V 1 base and J 1 base, with 7 bases left between them. Germline V gives CDR1 MNHNS, CDR2 SASEGT. This CDR3 region has 14 residues. The CDR3 bases are TGTGCCAGCAGTGAAGGCTGGGCCCAAGAGACCCAGTACTTC. Its translation: CASSEGWAQETQYF.

The chain couples TRBV6-5 to TRBJ1-1, with D hard to call. V lost 6 bases and J lost 4, with 12 bases in between. The CDR3 contains 13 residues. CDR1 is MNHEY, CDR2 SVGAGI, per germline. Here the CDR3 reads CASRLPQATEAFF. CDR3 nucleotides: TGTGCCAGCAGACTCCCCCAGGCCACTGAAGCTTTCTTT.

This clone was detected a few times. V gene TRBV7-2 combines with J gene TRBJ2-2; TRBD2 might be the D (6 bases). The CDR3 totals 16 residues. Germline-derived CDR1 and CDR2 are SGHTA and FQGNSA. V was clipped by 5 bases and J by 0 bases, with 13 bases between them. The CDR3 is CASSPRGGSNTGELFF. The CDR3 nucleotides are TGTGCCAGCAGCCCGCGGGGAGGATCGAACACCGGGGAGCTGTTTTTT.

The V and J genes are TRBV18 and TRBJ1-2; 9 bases fit TRBD1. The CDR3 length is 14 residues. Germline lookup yields CDR1 KGHSH and CDR2 LQKENI. Trimming cost V 4 bases and J 4 bases; bases outside gene matches: 4. CDR3 DNA: TGTGCCAGCTCACTTACAGGGGGCGTCTATGGCTACACCTTC. Translating gives CASSLTGGVYGYTF.

The J gene is TRBJ2-2, the V gene TRBV6-1, with 8 nucleotides matching TRBD1. With V trimmed by 4 bases and J by 4 bases, 8 bases remained unmatched. The CDR3 has 16 residues. The germline CDR1 and CDR2 sequences are MNHNS and SASEGT. The CDR3 nucleotides read TGTGCCAGCAGTGGGAGTACGGACAGGGCCACCGGGGAGCTGTTTTTT. It yields the protein CASSGSTDRATGELFF.

On this clone: Germline and junction disagree at one end, which may indicate a read error. The rearrangement links TRBV12-3 or TRBV12-4 to TRBJ1-1; D may be TRBD1 (6 bases). This CDR3 is 11 amino acids long. DNA of the CDR3: TGTGCCAGCAGAGGGGGGGTCTCCCGAGTCTTT. Translating gives CASRGGVSRVF.

The chain joins TRBV15 to TRBJ2-2, with TRBD2 identical over 8 bases. In germline, CDR1 is LNHNV, CDR2 YYDKDF (reference sequence). The junction had 9 bases not matched to a gene; V was cut back by 5 bases and J by 1 base. CDR3 length: 17 residues. The DNA of the CDR3 is TGTGCCACCAGCGGGGAAGGTAGCGGGGTGAACACCGGGGAGCTGTTTTTT. Protein sequence: CATSGEGSGVNTGELFF.

This clone was detected only once. This rearrangement joins TRBV7-9 to TRBJ1-4; 8 bases fit TRBD1. Trimming at V came to 11 bases and at J to 7 bases, leaving 6 bases not matched to a gene. CDR1 and CDR2 (germline): SEHNR, FQNEAQ (reference sequence). CDR3 length: 12 amino acids. The chain's CDR3 is CAAQGAGEKLFF. CDR3 nucleotides: TGTGCCGCCCAGGGGGCGGGTGAAAAACTGTTTTTT.

The chain recombines TRBV11-2 with TRBJ1-4, with TRBD1 identical over 12 bases. The CDR3 runs to 19 residues. V dropped 2 bases and J dropped 8; count of bases not matched to a gene: 15. Germline V CDR1 and CDR2: SGHAT, FQNNGV. DNA for the CDR3: TGTGCCAGCAGCTTATCGTATAGGGACAGGGGGCCGAATCGCGAAAAACTGTTTTTT. Its translation is CASSLSYRDRGPNREKLFF.

The J gene is TRBJ1-2, the V gene TRBV29-1, with D perhaps matching TRBD1 (6 bases). Deletions cut 4 bases from V and 6 bases from J, with 15 bases between. Per the germline V gene, CDR1 is SQVTM and CDR2 is ANQGSEA. The CDR3 loop spans 13 amino acids. Here the CDR3 reads CSVVRQGHDGYTF. CDR3 in DNA: TGCAGCGTTGTCCGGCAGGGACACGATGGCTACACCTTC. Looking up the rest from reference TRBV29-1 and TRBJ1-2 gives the full variable domain: SAVISQKPSRDICQRGTSLTIQCQVDSQVTMMFWYRQQPGQSLTLIATANQGSEATYESGFVIDKFPISRPNLTFSTLTVSNMSPEDSSIYLCSVVRQGHDGYTFGSGTRLTVV.

This clone was seen just once. This sequence joins TRBV6-5 and TRBJ1-1, with 7 bases aligning to TRBD1. Losses at the gene ends were 6 bases for V and 2 bases for J; bases not matched to a gene: 6. CDR1 MNHEY and CDR2 SVGAGI come from the germline V gene. CDR3 length equals 14 residues. CDR3: CASSLTGSNTEAFF. The CDR3 DNA follows: TGTGCCAGCAGCTTGACAGGGAGTAACACTGAAGCTTTCTTT.

The V gene is TRBV6-2 or TRBV6-3, the J gene TRBJ2-3, with TRBD2 identical over 12 bases. Per the germline V gene, CDR1 is MNHEY and CDR2 is SVGEGT. This CDR3 has 15 amino acids. After removal of 6 bases from V and 4 bases from J, the junction contained 5 bases not matched to a gene. The CDR3 sequence: CASSPSGGAPDTQYF. The CDR3 bases are TGTGCCAGCAGCCCTAGCGGGGGGGCCCCAGATACGCAGTATTTT.